This passage covers 32 T cell receptor beta chains from one sample sequenced in a study of molecular identifiers for immune sequencing clone quantification. TCRdb re-called the PCR reads with MiXCR, one entry per CDR3 protein. In the table there are about 640,000 distinct CDR3 sequences, nearly 20% of which are singletons. Material for sequencing was naive CD8+ T cells from blood, with Jurkat cell RNA spiked in. The subset was: FACS-sorted CD8+CD4-CCR7+CD45RA+ naive T cells. The receptors come from a human donor in good health. Some libraries in this study had Jurkat cell RNA spiked in.

V is TRBV6-5 and J is TRBJ2-7; D is perhaps TRBD1 (6 bases). Germline values: CDR1 MNHEY, CDR2 SVGAGI. V was clipped by 4 bases and J by 1 base, with 11 bases between them. The CDR3 extends over 14 amino acids. CDR3 region: CASSWTEKSYEQYF. The CDR3 DNA reads TGTGCCAGCAGTTGGACAGAGAAATCCTACGAGCAGTACTTC.

Details on this clonotype: One junction end disagrees with the germline gene, perhaps due to a read error. The J gene is TRBJ1-4, the V gene TRBV7-9; D perhaps matches TRBD1 (5 bases). Germline CDR1 is SEHNR and CDR2 is FQNEAQ (reference sequence). The CDR3 has 15 amino acids. CDR3 loop: CAGSLATDPDEKLFF. CDR3 in DNA: TGTGCCGGCAGCTTAGCGACAGATCCCGATGAAAAACTGTTTTTT.

This clonotype was counted between two and nine times. The V call is TRBV28, the J call TRBJ1-3; TRBD1 agrees at 7 bases. V shed 3 bases, J shed 0 bases, and the junction held 5 bases outside the gene matches. CDR3 length equals 16 residues. Looked up from germline, CDR1 is MDHEN and CDR2 is SYDVKM. CDR3 residues: CASSLWGQFSGNTIYF. CDR3 in DNA: TGTGCCAGCAGTTTGTGGGGACAGTTCTCTGGAAACACCATATATTTT. Full variable domain (remainder filled in from reference TRBV28 and TRBJ1-3): DVKVTQSSRYLVKRTGEKVFLECVQDMDHENMFWYRQDPGLGLRLIYFSYDVKMKEKGDIPEGYSVSREKKERFSLILESASTNQTSMYLCASSLWGQFSGNTIYFGEGSWLTVV.

This clonotype appeared many times. V is TRBV28 and J is TRBJ2-1; D perhaps matches TRBD2 (6 bases). In germline, CDR1 is MDHEN, CDR2 SYDVKM. V dropped 5 bases and J dropped 6 bases, with 17 bases sitting between them. The CDR3 runs 15 residues. The CDR3 nucleotides read TGTGCCAGCAGTACCCGCCGGGGGTTGGTCAATGAGCAGTTCTTC. Its translation: CASSTRRGLVNEQFF.

Turning to this clonotype: A much larger clone lies a single base off, so this may be a read error. The CDR3 is CASSLGVPDTQDF. In nucleotides, the CDR3 is TGTGCCAGCAGCTTGGGGGTACCAGATACGCAGGATTTT. The genes are TRBV5-4 and TRBJ2-3; unclear D gene. The CDR3 contains 13 residues. Germline lookup yields CDR1 SGHNT and CDR2 YYREEE (reference sequence).

Points on this clonotype: A much larger clone differs by one base, so this may be a read error. This chain connects TRBV13 to TRBJ2-7; the D is unclear. This CDR3 has 12 residues. Germline loops: CDR1 PRHDT, CDR2 FYEKMQ (reference sequence). CDR3 in amino acids: CASSSQPGERYF. The CDR3 bases are TGTGCCAGCAGCTCCCAGCCGGGCGAGCGGTACTTC.

As to this clonotype: Because the CDR3 is missing its conserved closing phenylalanine or tryptophan, this is likely a read error. The chain uses TRBV11-2 and TRBJ2-3; D is undetermined. V was trimmed by 3 bases and J by 5 bases, leaving 6 bases between them. Germline V gene sequence: CDR1 SGHAT, CDR2 FQNNGV. The CDR3 contains 12 residues. Here the CDR3 reads CASSFGVDTQYS. CDR3 bases: TGTGCCAGCAGCTTTGGGGTAGATACGCAGTATTCT.

The sample holds many counts of this clonotype. The V and J genes are TRBV5-1 and TRBJ2-7, with D unclear. Trimming took 4 bases from V and 2 from J, leaving 4 bases between them. In germline, CDR1 is SGHRS, CDR2 YFSETQ. This CDR3 region has 11 residues. In DNA form, the CDR3 reads TGCGCCAGCAGCGGCACCTACGAGCAGTACTTC. It codes for CASSGTYEQYF.

This clonotype has just a few counts. The V gene is TRBV14, the J gene TRBJ2-4; D may match TRBD1 or TRBD2 (5 bases each). Trimming removed 2 bases at V and 8 bases at J, with 10 bases between. Germline V CDR1 and CDR2: SGHDN, FVKESK. This CDR3 spans 13 amino acids. The CDR3 DNA sequence: TGTGCCAGCAGCCAATCTAGCAGGGACATTCAGTACTTC. Its translation is CASSQSSRDIQYF.

This clonotype was detected once. The chain joins TRBV28 to TRBJ2-7; D possibly matches TRBD1 or TRBD2 (5 bases each). This CDR3 region has 13 residues. V was pared by 5 bases and J by 2 bases, with 10 bases between. In germline, CDR1 is MDHEN, CDR2 SYDVKM. The CDR3 is CASSGDGAYEQYF. CDR3 nucleotide sequence: TGTGCCAGCAGTGGGGACGGGGCCTACGAGCAGTACTTC.

There are a few counts of this clonotype. The CDR3 loop reads CASSLVLAASGNEQFF. The CDR3 region has the DNA TGTGCCAGCAGTTTGGTCCTAGCGGCATCCGGCAATGAGCAGTTCTTC. The V call is TRBV27, the J call TRBJ2-1; 7 nucleotides align to TRBD2. Germline V gene lookup returns CDR1 MNHEY and CDR2 SMNVEV (reference sequence). The ends lost 3 bases at V and 6 bases at J; junction bases unmatched: 11. The CDR3 consists of 16 residues.

This clonotype was seen many times. The genes are TRBV27 and TRBJ1-1, with TRBD1 matching over 7 bases. The J segment lost 4 bases and the V segment lost 5 bases, leaving 4 bases of the junction unmatched. Germline CDR1 and CDR2: MNHEY and SMNVEV (reference sequence). The length of the CDR3 is 13 residues. As DNA, the CDR3 is TGTGCCAGCAGTCCGGGACAGATCACTGAAGCTTTCTTT. Translation: CASSPGQITEAFF.

This clonotype was counted once. This chain links TRBV4-3 with TRBJ2-1; D is undetermined. V was shortened by 1 base and J by 3 bases, with 10 bases between the two germline ends. Per germline, CDR1 LGHNA and CDR2 YSLEER. The CDR3 consists of 15 residues. CDR3 DNA: TGCGCCAGCAGCCAAGGTTCGGGCGGCTACAATGAGCAGTTCTTC. This translates into CASSQGSGGYNEQFF.

This clonotype showed up just a few times. The chain couples TRBV12-3 or TRBV12-4 to TRBJ2-5; the match to TRBD2 covers 9 bases. V was pared by 1 base and J by 4 bases, with 4 bases of the junction left unmatched. The CDR3 runs to 15 residues. Written as DNA, the CDR3 is TGTGCCAGCAGTTTAGAAGGCGGGGGGGTAGAGACCCAGTACTTC. Amino acid sequence: CASSLEGGGVETQYF.

In its sample, this clonotype was seen a few times. CDR3: CASSHTPTDRLQETQYF. Here the CDR3 DNA reads TGTGCCAGCAGCCATACTCCGACTGACAGGTTACAAGAGACCCAGTACTTC. The rearrangement joins TRBV5-5 to TRBJ2-5, with D perhaps matching TRBD1 (6 bases). In germline, CDR1 is SGHKS, CDR2 YYEKEE (reference sequence). CDR3 length equals 17 residues. The V end was cut by 4 bases, the J end by 2 bases, with 21 bases between.

This clonotype was observed at least ten times. This chain joins TRBV4-1 and TRBJ2-7; D is possibly TRBD2 (6 bases). The CDR3 runs 13 residues. CDR1 is MGHRA, CDR2 YSYEKL, per germline. Trimming left V 1 base short and J 7 bases short, with 11 bases between. Here the CDR3 reads CASSQALAKEQYF. CDR3 DNA sequence: TGCGCCAGCAGCCAAGCGCTAGCGAAAGAGCAGTACTTC.

The sample holds many counts of this clonotype. This sequence joins TRBV14 and TRBJ2-2; a possible D gene is TRBD2 (6 bases). The CDR3 consists of 15 residues. The V and J ends lost 3 bases and 4 bases respectively, with 12 bases between them. The germline gives CDR1 SGHDN, CDR2 FVKESK. The CDR3 region has the DNA TGTGCCAGCAGCCACCCGGGGGTGGCCACCGGGGAGCTGTTTTTT. Translation gives CASSHPGVATGELFF.

The rearrangement links TRBV9 to TRBJ2-7, with TRBD1 identical over 8 bases. The length of the CDR3 is 14 residues. Germline CDR1 reads SGDLS; CDR2 reads YYNGEE. V shed 7 bases and J 3 bases; nucleotides not matched to a gene: 9. The CDR3 DNA follows: TGTGCCAGCGGTCCGGGACAGGAATTCTACGAGCAGTACTTC. Its protein is CASGPGQEFYEQYF.

This clonotype was recorded many times. The V call is TRBV27, the J call TRBJ1-6; the D gene is possibly TRBD1 (6 bases). V gave up 5 bases and J gave up 11 bases, with 16 bases separating them. CDR3 length: 14 amino acids. From germline, CDR1 is MNHEY and CDR2 SMNVEV (reference sequence). The CDR3 DNA reads as TGTGCCAGCAGTGGGCAGGGGAATTGGACACCCCTCCACTTT. This encodes CASSGQGNWTPLHF.

This clonotype occurred many times. J is TRBJ1-1 and V is TRBV7-9; D remains ambiguous. From germline, CDR1 is SEHNR and CDR2 FQNEAQ (reference sequence). Trimming took 5 bases from V and 6 from J, leaving 13 bases between them. This CDR3 has 13 residues. For the CDR3, the DNA is TGTGCCAGCAGCCTAGGTCTGAGCCCTGAAGCTTTCTTT. Amino acid sequence: CASSLGLSPEAFF.

This clonotype occurred a few times. The chain couples TRBV12-3 or TRBV12-4 to TRBJ2-2, with 7 bases that match TRBD1. The CDR3 covers 16 residues. After removal of 4 bases from V and 0 bases from J, the junction contained 5 bases not matched to a gene. The CDR3 DNA follows: TGTGCCAGCAGTTGGGCTAGGGGGCCGAACACCGGGGAGCTGTTTTTT. Protein sequence: CASSWARGPNTGELFF.

This clonotype showed up many times. The chain recombines TRBV6-5 with TRBJ1-2; D is ambiguous. Trimming shortened V by 5 bases and J by 2 bases, and 9 bases separated the two germline ends. The germline gives CDR1 MNHEY, CDR2 SVGAGI. This CDR3 is built from 13 residues. The chain's CDR3 is CASSPDINYGYTF. The CDR3 nucleotides read TGTGCCAGCAGTCCTGACATAAACTATGGCTACACCTTC.

The rearrangement joins TRBV24-1 to TRBJ2-5; the match to TRBD1 covers 8 bases. CDR3 length equals 18 residues. CDR1 and CDR2 from the germline V gene are KGHDR and SFDVKD. Losses at the gene ends were 8 bases for V and 4 bases for J; bases not matched to a gene: 20. The CDR3 loop is CATTPTRTGSITRETQYF. The CDR3 nucleotides read TGTGCCACCACCCCTACTCGGACAGGGTCAATCACCCGAGAGACCCAGTACTTC.

This clonotype was detected ten times or more. The rearrangement uses TRBV5-1 and TRBJ1-5; D unclear. Per the germline V gene, CDR1 is SGHRS and CDR2 is YFSETQ. V lost 1 base and J 4 bases, leaving 9 bases between the germline ends. This CDR3 has 14 amino acids. The CDR3 DNA sequence: TGCGCCAGCAGCTTGACTGGCCGTAATCAGCCCCAGCATTTT. This translates into CASSLTGRNQPQHF.

The rearrangement links TRBV7-9 to TRBJ2-5; D gene unclear. This CDR3 comprises 16 residues. Trimming removed 5 bases at V and 5 bases at J, with 21 bases between. Germline-derived CDR1 and CDR2 are SEHNR and FQNEAQ (reference sequence). For the CDR3, the DNA is TGTGCCAGCAGCACATCCTCCGGGCCAGCCCGGGAGACCCAGTACTTC. Protein sequence: CASSTSSGPARETQYF. The full variable domain, rest sourced from reference TRBV7-9 and TRBJ2-5, is DTGVSQNPRHKITKRGQNVTFRCDPISEHNRLYWYRQTLGQGPEFLTYFQNEAQLEKSRLLSDRFSAERPKGSFSTLEIQRTEQGDSAMYLCASSTSSGPARETQYFGPGTRLLVL.

The V call is TRBV2, the J call TRBJ2-7; D might be TRBD2 (6 bases). Germline CDR1 and CDR2: SNHLY and FYNNEI. This CDR3 has 14 residues. The V gene lost 0 bases and the J gene lost 5 bases, with 11 bases spanning the gap. The CDR3 reads CASSEAGLDHEQYF. In DNA, the CDR3 is TGTGCCAGCAGTGAAGCGGGACTCGATCACGAGCAGTACTTC.

At least ten counts were recorded for this clonotype. The V call is TRBV30, the J call TRBJ2-3, with D possibly matching TRBD2 (5 bases). The V and J ends lost 0 bases and 2 bases respectively, with 9 bases between them. Looked up from germline, CDR1 is GTSNPN and CDR2 is SVGIG (reference sequence). The CDR3 totals 14 residues. The CDR3 protein is CAWSVRGPTDTQYF. CDR3 sequence (DNA): TGTGCCTGGAGTGTACGGGGTCCCACAGATACGCAGTATTTT.

About this clonotype: A much more abundant neighbour one base away suggests this may be a read error. The chain couples TRBV14 to TRBJ1-1, with D hard to call. The CDR3 is made up of 15 amino acids. Germline V gives CDR1 SGHDN, CDR2 FVKESK. For the CDR3, the DNA is TGTGCCGGCAGCCACCTAGGGTTGACGGGCACTGAAGCTTTCTTT. Translating it yields CAGSHLGLTGTEAFF.

The V gene is TRBV4-1, the J gene TRBJ1-1; unclear D gene. Per germline, CDR1 MGHRA and CDR2 YSYEKL. CDR3 length: 13 amino acids. V lost 1 base and J 3 bases, leaving 6 bases between the germline ends. CDR3 amino acids: CASSQVTDTEAFF. CDR3 coding DNA: TGCGCCAGCAGCCAAGTGACGGACACTGAAGCTTTCTTT.

J is TRBJ1-1 and V is TRBV9, with 11 bases aligning to TRBD1. V lost 7 bases and J lost 0; bases outside the gene matches: 5. The CDR3 runs to 15 residues. The germline gives CDR1 SGDLS, CDR2 YYNGEE. This CDR3 is CASGGTGGVNTEAFF. As DNA, the CDR3 is TGTGCCAGCGGGGGGACAGGGGGGGTGAACACTGAAGCTTTCTTT.

This clonotype was picked up one time. Germline is not matched at one junction end, which may reflect a read error. The chain joins TRBV14 to TRBJ2-7; tentatively, D is TRBD2 (6 bases). The CDR3 is made up of 15 amino acids. Looked up from germline, CDR1 is SGHDN and CDR2 is FVKESK. The CDR3 loop reads CASSQEEGRSHEQYF. The DNA of the CDR3 is TGTGCCAGCAGCCAAGAGGAGGGTCGCTCCCACGAGCAGTACTTC.

This clonotype was counted at least ten times. The J gene is TRBJ2-7, the V gene TRBV20-1, with TRBD2 matching 10 bases. The germline V gene has CDR1 DFQATT and CDR2 SNEGSKA (reference sequence). Germline trimming cut 0 bases from V and 1 base from J; bases unmatched to any gene: 6. This CDR3 is 16 amino acids long. The CDR3 sequence is CSARDTGTSVSYEQYF. The DNA of the CDR3 is TGCAGTGCTAGAGATACGGGGACTAGCGTGTCCTACGAGCAGTACTTC.